These 8 T cell receptor beta chains were all obtained from the same sample, sequenced in a study of neoadjuvant anti-PD-1 for oral cavity cancer. Measured with immunoSEQ multiplex PCR; TCRdb has only the in-frame clones, and not every one. The sample contains about 12,000 clones, approximately 63% of which appear only once. This material consisted of tumor tissue, taken before nivolumab (anti-PD-1) treatment. The receptors were gathered from a person aged 40-85 years with oral cavity squamous cell carcinoma. The donor label of this sample is uncertain.

A few counts support this clone. The rearrangement joins TRBV10-1 to TRBJ2-7; maybe TRBD1 (6 bases). CDR1 is WNHNN, CDR2 SYGVQD, per germline (reference sequence). Trimming cost V 2 bases and J 3 bases, with 17 bases left between them. This CDR3 contains 16 residues. The CDR3 sequence is CASSERPGQTYYEQYF. Written as DNA, the CDR3 is TGCGCCAGCAGTGAGCGTCCGGGACAAACTTACTACGAGCAGTACTTC.

The rearrangement links TRBV4-1 to TRBJ2-1, with 8 positions matching TRBD2. V was clipped by 3 bases and J by 0 bases; unmatched bases: 16. The CDR3 is 20 residues long. The germline V gene encodes CDR1 MGHRA and CDR2 YSYEKL. CDR3 DNA: TGCGCCAGCAGCCAGATCTTGCCTACTAGCGGCCAGAGCTCCTACAATGAGCAGTTCTTC. This gives the protein CASSQILPTSGQSSYNEQFF.

The V call is TRBV7-2, the J call TRBJ2-3, with 8 bases lining up with TRBD2. Germline assignment: CDR1 SGHTA and CDR2 FQGNSA. Trimming cost V 4 bases and J 5 bases; bases outside gene matches: 8. The CDR3 extends over 15 amino acids. CDR3 region: CASSSFPRGGDTQYF. In DNA form, the CDR3 reads TGTGCCAGCAGCTCTTTTCCCCGGGGGGGAGATACGCAGTATTTT.

This clone has more than one count but fewer than ten. The chain uses TRBV13 and TRBJ1-6; tentative D call: TRBD1 (5 bases). The germline CDR1 and CDR2 sequences are PRHDT and FYEKMQ (reference sequence). This CDR3 region has 16 residues. V was trimmed by 5 bases and J by 7 bases, leaving 18 bases between them. The CDR3 loop is CASSPGRGWENSPLHF. The CDR3 DNA reads TGTGCCAGCAGCCCAGGAAGGGGCTGGGAGAATTCACCCCTCCACTTT.

The chain joins TRBV11-3 to TRBJ2-2; D gene uncertain. This CDR3 is built from 14 residues. Germline loops: CDR1 SGHNT, CDR2 YENEEA. Between the trimmed V and J ends, which lost 0 bases and 6 bases, there was a span of 8 bases. CDR3 DNA sequence: TGTGCCAGCAGCTTAGACGGTACGGCCGGGGAGCTGTTTTTT. Amino acid sequence: CASSLDGTAGELFF.

The chain recombines TRBV2 with TRBJ2-7; the D gene is possibly TRBD1 (6 bases). Germline V gene data show CDR1 as SNHLY and CDR2 as FYNNEI. The CDR3 is made up of 11 amino acids. Trimming cost V 1 base and J 12 bases, with 10 bases left between them. The CDR3 DNA reads as TGTGCCAGCAGTGAAGACAGGGCCCGGTACTTC. This codes for CASSEDRARYF.

This clone appeared a few times. CDR3 nucleotide sequence: TGTGCCAGCAGTTCTCTCCCGGGGTCGGGCTATGGCTACACCTTC. This codes for CASSSLPGSGYGYTF. The genes are TRBV28 and TRBJ1-2; D remains unclear. Germline V gene data show CDR1 as MDHEN and CDR2 as SYDVKM. This CDR3 has 15 amino acids. Trimming left V 4 bases short and J 4 bases short, with 16 bases between.

The J gene is TRBJ1-6, the V gene TRBV7-6; the match to TRBD1 covers 7 bases. The CDR3 extends over 14 amino acids. Per germline, CDR1 SGHVS and CDR2 FNYEAQ. The V segment lost 5 bases and the J segment 9 bases; nucleotides outside the gene matches: 7. CDR3 residues: CASSLGTEVSPLHF. The CDR3 nucleotides are TGTGCCAGCAGCCTCGGGACAGAGGTTTCACCCCTCCACTTT.